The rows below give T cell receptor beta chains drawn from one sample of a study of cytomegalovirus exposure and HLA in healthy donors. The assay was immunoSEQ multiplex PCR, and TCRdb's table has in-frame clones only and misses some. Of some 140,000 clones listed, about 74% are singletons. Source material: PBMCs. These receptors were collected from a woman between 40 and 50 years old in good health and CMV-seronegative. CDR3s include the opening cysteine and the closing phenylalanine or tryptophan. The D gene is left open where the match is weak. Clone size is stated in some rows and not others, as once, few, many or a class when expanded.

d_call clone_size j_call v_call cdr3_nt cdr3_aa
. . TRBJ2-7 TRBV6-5 TGTGCCAGCAGGGAACAGGGATCCTACGAGCAGTACTTC CASREQGSYEQYF
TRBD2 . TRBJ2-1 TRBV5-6 TGTGCCAGCAGCGCCGGGACTAGATTCTACAATGAGCAGTTCTTC CASSAGTRFYNEQFF
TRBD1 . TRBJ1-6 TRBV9 TGTGCCAGCAGTGAACAGGGGTATAATTCACCCCTCCACTTT CASSEQGYNSPLHF
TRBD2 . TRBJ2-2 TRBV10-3 TGTGCCATCAGTAACTTGGGGACTAGCGGGGGAAAAATGGCCGGGGAGCTGTTTTTT CAISNLGTSGGKMAGELFF
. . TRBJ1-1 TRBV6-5 TGTGCCAGCGCTATGTCGGGGGTAATGAACACTGAAGCTTTCTTT CASAMSGVMNTEAFF
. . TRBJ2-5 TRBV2 TGTGCCAGCAGAGCGTACAGGGCCCAAGAGACCCAGTACTTC CASRAYRAQETQYF
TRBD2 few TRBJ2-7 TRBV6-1 TGTGCCAGCAGTGAGCTGAGACTAGCGGGAGAAGAGTACTTC CASSELRLAGEEYF
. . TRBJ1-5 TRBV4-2 TGTGCCAGCAGCCAGGACAAGGGCTATAGCAATCAGCCCCAGCATTTT CASSQDKGYSNQPQHF
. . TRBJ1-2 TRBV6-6 TGTGCCGGTGGGCACAGGGAGAGCACCTTC CAGGHRESTF
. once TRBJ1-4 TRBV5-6 TGTGCCAGCAGGCTGACAGCAACTAATGAAAAACTGTTTTTT CASRLTATNEKLFF
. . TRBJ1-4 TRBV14 TGTGCCAGCAGCCAAGATACTAGCCCTACAGTTGCAACTAATGAAAAACTGTTTTTT CASSQDTSPTVATNEKLFF
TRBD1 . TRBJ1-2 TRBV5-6 TGTGCCAGCAGCTCCTCCGGGACAGGGGCCCGCGGCTACACCTTC CASSSSGTGARGYTF
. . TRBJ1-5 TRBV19 TGTGCCAGTAATACAGTGAGCAATCAGCCCCAGCATTTT CASNTVSNQPQHF
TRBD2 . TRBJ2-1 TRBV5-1 TGCGCCAGCAGCTTGGCAGCGGGGGGGTTCGGGGAGCAGTTCTTC CASSLAAGGFGEQFF
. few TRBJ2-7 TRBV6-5 TGTGCCAGCAGCGCAGGGAACGAGCAGTACTTC CASSAGNEQYF
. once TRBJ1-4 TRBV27 TGTGCCAGCAGTTTGCAAGGACAGCGTAATGAAAAACTGTTTTTT CASSLQGQRNEKLFF
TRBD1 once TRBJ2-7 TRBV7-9 TGTGCCAGCAGCCCCCGGACAGGAACCTACGAGCAGTACTTC CASSPRTGTYEQYF
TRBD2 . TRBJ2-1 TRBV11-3 TGTGCCAGCAGCTTTAGCGGGGTGAGCTCCTACAATGAGCAGTTCTTC CASSFSGVSSYNEQFF
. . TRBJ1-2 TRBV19 TGTGCCAGTAGCCCCAACTCGGGATTTGATGGCTACACCTTC CASSPNSGFDGYTF
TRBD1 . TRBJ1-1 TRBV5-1 TGCGCCAGCAGCAGGACAGGGTCGGACACTGAAGCTTTCTTT CASSRTGSDTEAFF
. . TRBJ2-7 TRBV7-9 TGTGCCAGCAGCTCCACGACGGGTTCCTACGAGCAGTACTTC CASSSTTGSYEQYF
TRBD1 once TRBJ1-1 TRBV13 TGTGCCAGCAGTTGTAATGACAGGGTTCTTTGTGAAGCTTTCTTT CASSCNDRVLCEAFF
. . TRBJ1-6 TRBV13 TGTGCCAGCAGCTTAGGTCATATAGCAGGGCTTAATAATTCACCCCTCCACTTT CASSLGHIAGLNNSPLHF
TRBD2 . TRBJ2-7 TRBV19 TGTGCCAGTAGTATAGTAGCGGGAGTGGTCTACGAGCAGTACTTC CASSIVAGVVYEQYF
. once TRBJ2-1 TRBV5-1 TGCGCCAGCAGCTTGGCCCCCCCCGGGGGCAATGAGCAGTTCTTC CASSLAPPGGNEQFF
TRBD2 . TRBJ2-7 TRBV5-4 TGTGCCAGCAGCTTCCAACACGGGACTAGCGAGCAGTACTTC CASSFQHGTSEQYF
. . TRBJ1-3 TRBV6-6 TGTGCCAGCAGCCTGACAACCGTAGCCATATATTTT CASSLTTVAIYF
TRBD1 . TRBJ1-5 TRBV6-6 TGTGCCAGCAGGGACAGGGACCATCGGCCCCAGCATTTT CASRDRDHRPQHF
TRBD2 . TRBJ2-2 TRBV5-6 TGTGCCAGCAGCCTTCCGGGACTAGCGGGGGGGAACACCGGGGAGCTGTTTTTT CASSLPGLAGGNTGELFF
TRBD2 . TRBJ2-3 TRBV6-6 TGTGCCAGCAGTTACAATAGGGAGGGCTCAGATACGCAGTATTTT CASSYNREGSDTQYF
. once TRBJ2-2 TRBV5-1 TGCGCCAGCAGCTTAGGGACAAACCAAAACACCGGGGAGCTGTTTTTT CASSLGTNQNTGELFF
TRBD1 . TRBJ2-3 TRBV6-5 TGTGCCAGCGCTCACGGGGACAGGGGGAAAGATACGCAGTATTTT CASAHGDRGKDTQYF